This record concerns one T cell receptor (beta chain) sequence. The data were obtained in a study of blood T cell repertoires in COVID-19. In the study's own analysis: Amplification from reference gene primers served as the basis for estimated nucleated cell counts. Measured with immunoSEQ multiplex PCR; TCRdb has only the in-frame clones, and not every one. From that table come the V and J calls and clone size; the DNA was used to work out D and trimming. The table has more than 95,000 clones, approximately 85% seen once. Trimming removed 5 bases from V and 4 bases from J; junction bases left unmatched: 8. CDR3 size: 16 residues. Germline CDR1 reads SGHTA; CDR2 reads FQGTGA.

The gene calls are TRBV7-3 and TRBJ2-3; 11 bases map to TRBD2. The specimen sequenced was peripheral blood. The receptor was isolated from a man at least 80 years old with active or convalescent COVID-19. As DNA, the CDR3 is TGTGCCAGCAGCAGCGGCCTAGCGGGAGGAGCAGATACGCAGTATTTT. It specifies CASSSGLAGGADTQYF.